This section outlines one T cell receptor (beta chain) sequence together with its context. Its antigen is as yet unknown. In germline, CDR1 is DFQATT, CDR2 SNEGSKA (reference sequence). This CDR3 comprises 14 residues. From the 5' RACE reads, TCRdb lists one entry per CDR3 protein and no DNA. The repertoire table contains some 300,000 distinct CDR3 sequences. This entry is derived from a study of T cells expressing NK-cell markers. Study background: It was from sorted CD3+CD56+NKG2C+, CD3+CD56+NKG2C- and CD3+CD56-NKG2C+ T cells that TCR beta repertoires came. Seven sequenced donors out of eight were HCMV-seropositive, one seronegative.

Overall study results and limits: Researchers report these clonotypes also headed the CD3+CD56-NKG2C+ fraction in a few donors. In a handful of donors, dominant NKG2C+ clonotypes were roughly 1.0-8% of CD8+ T cells.

The gene calls are TRBV20-1 and TRBJ2-7; as DNA is missing, the TRBD1 call by TCRdb cannot be tested. This clonotype originated in a young man in good health. Source material: blood T cells: a sorted CD56 or NKG2C T cell subset, CD4+ or CD8+ T cells, or bulk PBMC T cells (not recorded which). The CDR3 protein is CSVTPTGDDGEQYF.